Listed here are 25 T cell receptor beta chains from one sample, sequenced in a study of blood T cells in healthy people across ages. A second about 6 to 12 cycle PCR used barcoded and J-beta primers. Each CDR3 protein gets one entry after TCRdb re-called the 5' RACE reads with MiXCR. The sample carries about 1.6 million distinct CDR3 sequences, 30% to 40% recorded once. Sequencing was carried out using blood. The receptors derive from a woman aged 25-40 years in good health.

This clonotype was observed a handful of times. V and J are TRBV5-1 and TRBJ1-6; 7 nucleotides match TRBD1. After removal of 0 bases from V and 9 bases from J, the junction contained 3 bases not matched to a gene. CDR1 and CDR2 from the germline V gene are SGHRS and YFSETQ. The CDR3 is made up of 14 amino acids. The CDR3 loop reads CASSLGDSLSPLHF. The DNA of the CDR3 is TGCGCCAGCAGCTTGGGGGACAGTCTTTCACCCCTCCACTTT.

J is TRBJ2-1 and V is TRBV7-9; perhaps TRBD1 as D (6 bases). The germline V gene encodes CDR1 SEHNR and CDR2 FQNEAQ (reference sequence). The CDR3 loop spans 13 amino acids. Deletions cut 2 bases from V and 5 bases from J, with 7 bases between. The CDR3 protein is CASSLRTDNEQFF. The CDR3 bases are TGTGCCAGCAGCTTAAGGACAGACAATGAGCAGTTCTTC.

Only a few counts were recorded for this clonotype. The J gene is TRBJ2-1, the V gene TRBV29-1; a possible D gene is TRBD1 (6 bases). Per the germline V gene, CDR1 is SQVTM and CDR2 is ANQGSEA. V was trimmed by 7 bases and J by 2 bases, leaving 18 bases between them. The CDR3 contains 15 residues. CDR3 sequence reads: CSAQGPTDTYNEQFF. The CDR3 DNA reads as TGCAGCGCCCAGGGGCCGACAGACACCTACAATGAGCAGTTCTTC.

This clonotype appeared once. The genes are TRBV6-1 and TRBJ1-1, with D possibly TRBD1 on 6 matching bases. The CDR3 consists of 14 residues. Germline assignment: CDR1 MNHNS and CDR2 SASEGT. V was clipped by 8 bases and J by 7 bases, with 20 bases between them. CDR3 coding DNA: TGTGCCAGCGGAGGGGTCGGGGGGCAGGATGAAGCTTTCTTT. It encodes CASGGVGGQDEAFF.

This clonotype was detected a few times. CDR3 protein: CASSERGNYGGYTF. The CDR3 DNA reads as TGTGCCAGCAGTGAACGTGGAAACTATGGAGGCTACACCTTC. The V call is TRBV6-1, the J call TRBJ1-2; D is ambiguous. Germline loops: CDR1 MNHNS, CDR2 SASEGT. Trimming shortened V by 2 bases and J by 8 bases, and 15 bases separated the two germline ends. CDR3 length equals 14 residues.

V gene TRBV7-8 combines with J gene TRBJ1-2; D uncertain. Germline assignment: CDR1 SGHVS and CDR2 FQNEAQ. The CDR3 is 13 amino acids. The germline V and J ends were trimmed by 6 bases and 4 bases, with 12 bases remaining between them. Here the CDR3 reads CASRNAATYGYTF. The CDR3 DNA sequence: TGTGCCAGCAGAAACGCCGCTACCTATGGCTACACCTTC. The variable domain in full, with the rest retrieved from reference TRBV7-8 and TRBJ1-2, is GAGVSQSPRYKVAKRGQDVALRCDPISGHVSLFWYQQALGQGPEFLTYFQNEAQLDKSGLPSDRFFAERPEGSVSTLKIQRTQQEDSAVYLCASRNAATYGYTFGSGTRLTVV.

The chain links TRBV18 to TRBJ1-5; 7 positions agree with TRBD1. J lost 3 bases, V lost 2 bases, and 7 bases had no gene match. The CDR3 is made up of 16 amino acids. From germline, CDR1 is KGHSH and CDR2 LQKENI. DNA of the CDR3: TGTGCCAGCTCACCAGGGACAGCGGATGCCAATCAGCCCCAGCATTTT. Translated, it gives CASSPGTADANQPQHF.

The chain combines TRBV10-3 with TRBJ1-5, with 7 nucleotides matching TRBD1. The trim removed 6 bases at V and 4 bases at J, leaving 6 bases unmatched. The CDR3 sequence is 14 residues long. CDR1 is ENHRY, CDR2 SYGVKD, per germline. The chain's CDR3 is CAISQTGSNQPQHF. CDR3 nucleotides: TGTGCCATCAGCCAGACAGGGAGTAATCAGCCCCAGCATTTT.

V usage is TRBV28 and J usage is TRBJ2-3; D possibly corresponds to TRBD1 (6 bases). Trimming cost V 2 bases and J 2 bases, with 8 bases left between them. This CDR3 is 14 amino acids long. The V gene's germline CDR1 is MDHEN and CDR2 SYDVKM. This chain's CDR3 is CASSLKGHTDTQYF. The CDR3 nucleotides read TGTGCCAGCAGTTTAAAGGGACACACAGATACGCAGTATTTT.

This chain connects TRBV4-1 to TRBJ1-5; D unclear. Germline CDR1 MGHRA, CDR2 YSYEKL. CDR3 length equals 14 residues. V dropped 1 base and J dropped 7 bases, with 11 bases sitting between them. The CDR3 is CASSQAGSQQPQHF. The CDR3 DNA is TGCGCCAGCAGCCAAGCGGGGAGCCAACAGCCCCAGCATTTT.

This clonotype was picked up a small number of times. The chain joins TRBV28 to TRBJ2-5; 7 nucleotides line up with TRBD1. V gave up 5 bases and J gave up 5 bases; unmatched junction bases: 14. The CDR3 has 16 amino acids. Per the germline V gene, CDR1 is MDHEN and CDR2 is SYDVKM. The CDR3 region is CASSTLMTGRLETQYF. Here the CDR3 DNA reads TGTGCCAGCAGTACCTTAATGACAGGGCGCCTCGAGACCCAGTACTTC.

This clonotype was recorded a few times. The chain carries TRBV20-1 and TRBJ1-2; TRBD1 agrees at 7 bases. Trimming removed 1 base from V and 0 bases from J; junction bases left unmatched: 8. The CDR3 is 16 amino acids. Germline assignment: CDR1 DFQATT and CDR2 SNEGSKA (reference sequence). The CDR3 DNA follows: TGCAGTGCTAGAGCGGGACAGACCCATACTAACTATGGCTACACCTTC. The encoded protein is CSARAGQTHTNYGYTF.

The rearrangement uses TRBV4-1 and TRBJ2-5; TRBD2 matches at 14 bases. This CDR3 spans 17 amino acids. Trimming removed 0 bases from V and 11 bases from J; junction bases left unmatched: 11. Germline V lookup: CDR1 MGHRA, CDR2 YSYEKL. The CDR3 here is CASSQDLAGLAGVEQYF. DNA for the CDR3: TGCGCCAGCAGCCAAGATCTTGCGGGACTAGCGGGAGTTGAGCAGTACTTC.

The chain recombines TRBV2 with TRBJ2-5; 10 nucleotides line up with TRBD2. V lost 6 bases to trimming and J lost 5 bases; unmatched junction nucleotides: 6. In germline, CDR1 is SNHLY, CDR2 FYNNEI. The CDR3 is 14 residues long. The CDR3 coding sequence is TGTGCCAGCAGGGACCTAGCGGGGGTCGAGACCCAGTACTTC. Translating it yields CASRDLAGVETQYF. Supplemented by reference TRBV2 and TRBJ2-5, the full variable domain reads EPEVTQTPSHQVTQMGQEVILRCVPISNHLYFYWYRQILGQKVEFLVSFYNNEISEKSEIFDDQFSVERPDGSNFTLKIRSTKLEDSAMYFCASRDLAGVETQYFGPGTRLLVL.

This clonotype has only a few counts. Compared with germline, one end of the junction differs, possibly owing to a read error. The chain is built from TRBV6-2 or TRBV6-3 and TRBJ1-1; D call uncertain. CDR1 is MNHEY, CDR2 SVGEGT, per germline. This CDR3 is 13 amino acids long. CDR3 in DNA: TGTGCCAGCAGTGACTCCGGGAACACTGAAGCTTTCTTT. Translating gives CASSDSGNTEAFF.

The J gene is TRBJ2-7, the V gene TRBV12-3 or TRBV12-4, with 9 bases aligning to TRBD1. The V and J ends lost 6 bases and 5 bases, in that order; junction bases with no gene match: 2. CDR3 length equals 12 residues. In DNA, the CDR3 is TGTGCCAGCAGGGGGACAGGGAACGAGCAGTACGTC. Its translation: CASRGTGNEQYV.

Regarding this clonotype: This could be a read error, since a much larger clone is one nucleotide away. Lacking the conserved final phenylalanine or tryptophan, this CDR3 likely reflects a read error. The chain is built from TRBV29-1 and TRBJ2-1; tentative D call: TRBD1 (6 bases). The CDR3 runs to 11 residues. Germline V CDR1 and CDR2: SQVTM, ANQGSEA. Deletions cut 4 bases from V and 8 bases from J, with 9 bases between. The CDR3 DNA reads TGCAGCGTTGCGGGACAAGATGAGCAGTTCTGC. This gives the protein CSVAGQDEQFC.

The J gene is TRBJ2-1, the V gene TRBV20-1; 9 bases are shared with TRBD2. Germline V gives CDR1 DFQATT, CDR2 SNEGSKA (reference sequence). The CDR3 covers 13 residues. J gave up 13 bases and V 0 bases, and 7 bases lay outside the gene matches. This CDR3 is CSARDGGGAFQFF. Here the CDR3 DNA reads TGCAGTGCTAGAGACGGCGGGGGGGCCTTCCAGTTCTTC.

The rearrangement uses TRBV12-3 or TRBV12-4 and TRBJ1-1, with D perhaps matching TRBD1 (6 bases). The CDR3 covers 15 residues. The V end lost 3 bases, the J end lost 1 base, and 12 bases lay between the germline ends. CDR3 nucleotides: TGTGCCAGCAGTTTTTGGACAGCGGCGAACACTGAAGCTTTCTTT. This translates into CASSFWTAANTEAFF.

The chain carries TRBV28 and TRBJ1-1, with unresolved D. The CDR3 consists of 11 residues. Germline loops: CDR1 MDHEN, CDR2 SYDVKM. The ends were cut back, 6 bases at V and 10 bases at J, with 12 bases in the middle. In DNA form, the CDR3 reads TGTGCCAGCAGCTCCGGACCCTCAGCTTTCTTT. This codes for CASSSGPSAFF.

V usage is TRBV29-1 and J usage is TRBJ2-5; D is undetermined. This CDR3 spans 12 amino acids. V lost 4 bases to trimming and J lost 4 bases, with 10 bases between them. Germline V CDR1 and CDR2: SQVTM, ANQGSEA. CDR3 DNA sequence: TGCAGCGTTGGAATGACGCGAGAGACCCAGTACTTC. This sequence encodes CSVGMTRETQYF.

This clonotype has more than one count but fewer than ten. An end of the junction does not agree with germline; a read error may underlie this. The chain links TRBV30 to TRBJ1-4; D is perhaps TRBD1 (5 bases). The CDR3 is 15 amino acids. CDR1 is GTSNPN, CDR2 SVGIG, per germline (reference sequence). This CDR3 is CAWSVGAGGSEKRFF. The CDR3 nucleotides are TGTGCCTGGAGTGTAGGGGCTGGTGGGAGCGAAAAACGGTTTTTT.

The chain joins TRBV5-1 to TRBJ1-2; D gene ambiguous. The CDR3 runs 14 residues. Per germline, CDR1 SGHRS and CDR2 YFSETQ. Trimming took 1 base from V and 2 from J, leaving 9 bases between them. CDR3 protein: CASSLLAINYGYTF. The CDR3 bases are TGCGCCAGCAGCTTGCTAGCCATAAACTATGGCTACACCTTC.

This chain joins TRBV6-6 and TRBJ2-1; the D gene could be TRBD1 or TRBD2 (5 bases each). CDR3 size: 15 residues. V dropped 0 bases and J dropped 8 bases, with 14 bases sitting between them. The germline gives CDR1 MNHNY, CDR2 SVGAGI (reference sequence). CDR3 in DNA: TGTGCCAGCAGTTACTCGTCAGGGAGACCGGATGAGCAGTTCTTC. Protein product: CASSYSSGRPDEQFF.

This chain links TRBV6-2 or TRBV6-3 with TRBJ1-1, with TRBD1 matching over 8 bases. Unmatched junction bases numbered 11, after V lost 6 bases and J lost 5 bases. Per the germline V gene, CDR1 is MNHEY and CDR2 is SVGEGT. CDR3 size: 15 residues. This CDR3 is CASSPIRDRWTEAFF. CDR3 nucleotides: TGTGCCAGCAGCCCAATCCGGGACAGGTGGACTGAAGCTTTCTTT.